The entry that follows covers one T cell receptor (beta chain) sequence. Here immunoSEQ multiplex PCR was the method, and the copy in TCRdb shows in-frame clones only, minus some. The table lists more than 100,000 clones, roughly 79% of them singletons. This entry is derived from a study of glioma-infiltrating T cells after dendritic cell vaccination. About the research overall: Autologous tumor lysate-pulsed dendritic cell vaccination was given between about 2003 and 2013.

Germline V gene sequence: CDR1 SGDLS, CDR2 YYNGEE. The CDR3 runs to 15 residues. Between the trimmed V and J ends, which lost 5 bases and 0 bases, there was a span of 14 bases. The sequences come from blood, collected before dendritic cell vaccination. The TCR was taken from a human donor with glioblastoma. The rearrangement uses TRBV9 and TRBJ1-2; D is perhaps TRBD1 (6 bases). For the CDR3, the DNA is TGTGCCAGCAGAGGGGGGGGTATAGCTAACTATGGCTACACCTTC. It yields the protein CASRGGGIANYGYTF.